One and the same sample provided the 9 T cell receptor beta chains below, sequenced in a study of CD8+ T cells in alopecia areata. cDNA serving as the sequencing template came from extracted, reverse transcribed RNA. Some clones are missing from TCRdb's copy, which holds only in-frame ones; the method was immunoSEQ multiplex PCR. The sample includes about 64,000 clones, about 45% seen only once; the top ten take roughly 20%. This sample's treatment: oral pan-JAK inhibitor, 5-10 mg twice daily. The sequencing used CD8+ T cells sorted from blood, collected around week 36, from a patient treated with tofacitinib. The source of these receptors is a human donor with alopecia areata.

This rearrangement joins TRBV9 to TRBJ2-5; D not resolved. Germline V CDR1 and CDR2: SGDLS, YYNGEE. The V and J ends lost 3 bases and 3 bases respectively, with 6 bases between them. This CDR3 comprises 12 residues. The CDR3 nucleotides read TGTGCCAGCAGCGCCTATGAAGAGACCCAGTACTTC. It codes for CASSAYEETQYF. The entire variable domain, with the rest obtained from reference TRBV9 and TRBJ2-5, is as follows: DSGVTQTPKHLITATGQRVTLRCSPRSGDLSVYWYQQSLDQGLQFLIQYYNGEERAKGNILERFSAQQFPDLHSELNLSSLELGDSALYFCASSAYEETQYFGPGTRLLVL.

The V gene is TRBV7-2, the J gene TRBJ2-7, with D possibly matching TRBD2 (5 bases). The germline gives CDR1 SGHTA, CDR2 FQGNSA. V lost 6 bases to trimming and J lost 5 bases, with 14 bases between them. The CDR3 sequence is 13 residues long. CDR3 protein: CASRDFGTDEQYF. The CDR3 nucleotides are TGTGCCAGCAGGGACTTCGGAACGGACGAGCAGTACTTC. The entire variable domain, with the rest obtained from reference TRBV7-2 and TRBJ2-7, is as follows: GAGVSQSPSNKVTEKGKDVELRCDPISGHTALYWYRQSLGQGLEFLIYFQGNSAPDKSGLPSDRFSAERTGGSVSTLTIQRTQQEDSAVYLCASRDFGTDEQYFGPGTRLTVT.

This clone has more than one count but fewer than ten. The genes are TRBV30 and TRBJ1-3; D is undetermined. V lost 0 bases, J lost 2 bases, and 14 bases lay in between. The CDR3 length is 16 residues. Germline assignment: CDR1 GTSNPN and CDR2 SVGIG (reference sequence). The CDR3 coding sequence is TGTGCCTGGAGTGTGGGTCTCCAGTTGGCTGGAAACACCATATATTTT. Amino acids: CAWSVGLQLAGNTIYF.

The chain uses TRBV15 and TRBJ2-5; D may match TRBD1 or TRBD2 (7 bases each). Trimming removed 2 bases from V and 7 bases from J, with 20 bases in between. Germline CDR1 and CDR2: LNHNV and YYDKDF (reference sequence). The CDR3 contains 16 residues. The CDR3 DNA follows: TGTGCCACCAGCAGACCGTACAGGGGCGCTAGCGGGACCCAGTACTTC. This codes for CATSRPYRGASGTQYF.

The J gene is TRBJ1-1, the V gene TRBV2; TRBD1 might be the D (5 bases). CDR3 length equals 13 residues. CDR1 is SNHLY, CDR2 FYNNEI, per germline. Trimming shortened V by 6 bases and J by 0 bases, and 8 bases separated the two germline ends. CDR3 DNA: TGTGCCAGCAGGGGGACTATGAACACTGAAGCTTTCTTT. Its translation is CASRGTMNTEAFF.

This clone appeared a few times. The CDR3 loop is CASSQHSLSGANVLTF. The CDR3 DNA follows: TGTGCCAGCAGCCAACATTCCCTCTCTGGGGCCAACGTCCTGACTTTC. The chain carries TRBV7-9 and TRBJ2-6; the D is unclear. CDR1 and CDR2 from the germline V gene are SEHNR and FQNEAQ (reference sequence). This CDR3 has 16 residues. V dropped 5 bases and J dropped 0 bases, with 11 bases sitting between them. Complete variable domain (other parts from reference TRBV7-9 and TRBJ2-6): DTGVSQNPRHKITKRGQNVTFRCDPISEHNRLYWYRQTLGQGPEFLTYFQNEAQLEKSRLLSDRFSAERPKGSFSTLEIQRTEQGDSAMYLCASSQHSLSGANVLTFGAGSRLTVL.

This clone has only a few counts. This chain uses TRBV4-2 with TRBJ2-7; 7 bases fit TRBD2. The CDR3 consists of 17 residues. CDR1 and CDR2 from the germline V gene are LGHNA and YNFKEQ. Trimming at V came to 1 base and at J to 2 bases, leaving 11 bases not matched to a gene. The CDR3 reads CASSQAVLGLPAYEQYF. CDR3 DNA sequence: TGTGCCAGCAGCCAAGCGGTGTTGGGACTACCAGCCTACGAGCAGTACTTC.

The CDR3 here is CASSVATTDTQYF. The CDR3, as DNA: TGTGCCAGCAGCGTAGCCACCACAGATACGCAGTATTTT. The chain is built from TRBV9 and TRBJ2-3; D gene ambiguous. V shed 0 bases and J shed 2 bases, with 4 bases lying between them. The CDR3 runs to 13 residues. The V gene's germline CDR1 is SGDLS and CDR2 YYNGEE. Full variable domain (rest looked up from reference TRBV9 and TRBJ2-3): DSGVTQTPKHLITATGQRVTLRCSPRSGDLSVYWYQQSLDQGLQFLIQYYNGEERAKGNILERFSAQQFPDLHSELNLSSLELGDSALYFCASSVATTDTQYFGPGTRLTVL.

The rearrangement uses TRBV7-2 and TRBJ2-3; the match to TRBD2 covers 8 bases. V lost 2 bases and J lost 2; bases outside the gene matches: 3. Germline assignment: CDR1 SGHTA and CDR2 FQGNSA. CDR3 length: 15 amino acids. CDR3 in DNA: TGTGCCAGCAGCTTATTCGGGAGGGACACAGATACGCAGTATTTT. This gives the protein CASSLFGRDTDTQYF.